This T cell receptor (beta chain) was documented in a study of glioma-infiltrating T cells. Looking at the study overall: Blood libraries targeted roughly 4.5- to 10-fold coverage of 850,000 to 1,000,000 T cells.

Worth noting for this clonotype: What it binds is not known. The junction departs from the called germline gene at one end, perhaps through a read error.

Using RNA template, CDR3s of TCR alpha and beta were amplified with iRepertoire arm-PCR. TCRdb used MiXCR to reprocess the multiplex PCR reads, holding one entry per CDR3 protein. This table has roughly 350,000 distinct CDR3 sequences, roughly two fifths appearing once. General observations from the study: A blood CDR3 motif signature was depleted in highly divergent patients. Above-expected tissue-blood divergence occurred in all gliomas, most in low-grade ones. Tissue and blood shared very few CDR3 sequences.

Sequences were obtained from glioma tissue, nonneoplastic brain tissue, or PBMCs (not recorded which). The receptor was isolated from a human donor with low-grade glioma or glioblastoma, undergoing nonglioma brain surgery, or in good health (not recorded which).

CDR3 DNA sequence: TGCAGTGCCACAACCGGGACAGGGGAGCAGGGGGAGCAGTGCTTC. Encoded protein: CSATTGTGEQGEQCF. The chain has TRBV20-1 and TRBJ2-7, with 10 bases aligning to TRBD1. The CDR3 contains 15 residues. The germline V gene encodes CDR1 DFQATT and CDR2 SNEGSKA (reference sequence).